Below are 16 T cell receptor beta chains sequenced from a single sample in a study of memory CD4+ T cells and cytomegalovirus serostatus. Single viable CD3+CD4+CD8-CD45RO+ cells were sorted as the memory CD4+ T cells. This table comes from immunoSEQ multiplex PCR, and its TCRdb copy is limited to in-frame clones, with some not included. The repertoire includes 75,000 to 90,000 clones, approximately 84% of them detected once, and roughly 0.85% sits in the top ten. The sample was memory CD4+ T cells from blood. These receptors were taken from an adult in good health and CMV-seronegative.

This rearrangement joins TRBV7-2 to TRBJ1-5, with D unresolved. This CDR3 is built from 14 residues. Trimming cost V 1 base and J 7 bases, with 11 bases left between them. Germline V gene lookup returns CDR1 SGHTA and CDR2 FQGNSA. CDR3 amino acids: CASSLGSGNQPQHF. CDR3 nucleotides: TGTGCCAGCAGCTTAGGTTCCGGGAACCAGCCCCAGCATTTT.

This chain joins TRBV12-5 and TRBJ1-2; 8 bases are shared with TRBD1. Germline V gene lookup returns CDR1 LGHNT and CDR2 FRNRAP. V lost 0 bases to trimming and J lost 8 bases; unmatched junction nucleotides: 11. The CDR3 loop spans 16 amino acids. CDR3 amino acids: CASGLVAGRGLSGYTF. The CDR3 bases are TGTGCTAGTGGTTTGGTCGCGGGCAGGGGGCTTTCAGGCTACACCTTC. Together with reference TRBV12-5 and TRBJ1-2, the CDR3 gives the full variable domain: DARVTQTPRHKVTEMGQEVTMRCQPILGHNTVFWYRQTMMQGLELLAYFRNRAPLDDSGMPKDRFSAEMPDATLATLKIQPSEPRDSAVYFCASGLVAGRGLSGYTFGSGTRLTVV.

The chain uses TRBV6-6 and TRBJ1-2, with D possibly being TRBD1 (5 bases). Per germline, CDR1 MNHNY and CDR2 SVGAGI (reference sequence). Trimming pared 8 bases from V and 4 bases from J, leaving 20 bases between. The CDR3 loop spans 15 amino acids. The CDR3 protein is CASQHGGGSGYGYTF. In DNA form, the CDR3 reads TGTGCCAGCCAGCACGGGGGGGGGTCCGGCTATGGCTACACCTTC.

V is TRBV10-3 and J is TRBJ1-1; weak D call: TRBD1 (5 bases). CDR1 is ENHRY and CDR2 is SYGVKD in the germline V gene. V was shortened by 8 bases and J by 0 bases, with 19 bases between the two germline ends. CDR3 length: 16 residues. The CDR3 region has the DNA TGTGCCATCTTGGAGGGGAGCTGGGGGATGAACACTGAAGCTTTCTTT. Translated: CAILEGSWGMNTEAFF.

The DNA for the CDR3 is TGCGCCAGCAGCTTGGACCAGACAGAGACCCAGTACTTC. This gives the protein CASSLDQTETQYF. The V and J genes are TRBV5-1 and TRBJ2-5, with D uncertain. V was trimmed by 0 bases and J by 4 bases, leaving 7 bases between them. This CDR3 comprises 13 residues. Germline CDR1 reads SGHRS; CDR2 reads YFSETQ.

V usage is TRBV12-5 and J usage is TRBJ2-1; unclear D gene. V dropped 6 bases and J dropped 1 base, with 10 bases sitting between them. The CDR3 totals 14 residues. Germline-derived CDR1 and CDR2 are LGHNT and FRNRAP. The CDR3 nucleotides read TGTGCTAGTGGCTCCGGCCGATCCTACAATGAGCAGTTCTTC. This sequence encodes CASGSGRSYNEQFF.

The chain is built from TRBV23-1 and TRBJ1-2, with D perhaps matching TRBD1 (6 bases). TRBV23-1 is an ORF; its function is uncertain. V dropped 2 bases and J dropped 8 bases, with 15 bases sitting between them. The CDR3 loop spans 14 amino acids. DNA for the CDR3: TGCGCCAGCAGTCAACTCACAGGGAAGAACGGCTACACCTTC. This gives the protein CASSQLTGKNGYTF.

V and J are TRBV28 and TRBJ1-5, with D perhaps TRBD1 (5 bases). CDR3 size: 15 residues. Trimming took off 3 bases at V and 7 bases at J, with 16 bases between the two ends. CDR1 is MDHEN and CDR2 is SYDVKM in the germline V gene. The CDR3 spells CASSFIGGDLQPQHF. CDR3 sequence (DNA): TGTGCCAGCAGTTTCATAGGCGGGGACCTCCAGCCCCAGCATTTT.

The chain has TRBV28 and TRBJ2-4; D unclear. The CDR3 spans 13 residues. Trimming shortened V by 5 bases and J by 5 bases, and 10 bases separated the two germline ends. Germline lookup yields CDR1 MDHEN and CDR2 SYDVKM. CDR3 DNA sequence: TGTGCCAGCAGTCCCATGTCACAAAACATTCAGTACTTC. Its protein is CASSPMSQNIQYF.

The V gene is TRBV6-1, the J gene TRBJ1-2; TRBD1 aligns across 10 bases. The CDR3 has 21 residues. From germline, CDR1 is MNHNS and CDR2 SASEGT. Trimming at V came to 1 base and at J to 8 bases, leaving 25 bases not matched to a gene. The CDR3 here is CASSEGVWGQGWAAAPKGYTF. The CDR3 DNA reads TGTGCCAGCAGTGAAGGGGTATGGGGACAGGGGTGGGCCGCGGCCCCTAAAGGCTACACCTTC.

The chain links TRBV18 to TRBJ2-7; 7 bases match TRBD2. The germline gives CDR1 KGHSH, CDR2 LQKENI. Trimming removed 4 bases from V and 2 bases from J; junction bases left unmatched: 5. The CDR3 runs 14 residues. CDR3 nucleotides: TGTGCCAGCTCACTGGGACGGGAGGCCTACGAGCAGTACTTC. Encoded protein: CASSLGREAYEQYF.

The CDR3 DNA reads TGTGCCAGCAGCCTTACTGTACAGAACTATGGCTACACCTTC. Translation: CASSLTVQNYGYTF. The V gene is TRBV7-9, the J gene TRBJ1-2; D unresolved. Looked up from germline, CDR1 is SEHNR and CDR2 is FQNEAQ (reference sequence). This CDR3 has 14 residues. The V end lost 5 bases, the J end lost 2 bases, and 12 bases lay between the germline ends.

This chain connects TRBV7-2 to TRBJ1-5; unclear D gene. Germline loops: CDR1 SGHTA, CDR2 FQGNSA. Between the trimmed V and J ends, which lost 4 bases and 0 bases, there was a span of 10 bases. The CDR3 consists of 15 residues. The CDR3 nucleotides read TGTGCCAGCAGCTCGGCAGGCATTAGCAATCAGCCCCAGCATTTT. The encoded protein is CASSSAGISNQPQHF.

J is TRBJ1-1 and V is TRBV4-3, with D unresolved. CDR1 and CDR2 (germline): LGHNA, YSLEER. CDR3 length equals 13 residues. Trimming cost V 5 bases and J 1 base, with 8 bases left between them. The CDR3 DNA reads as TGCGCCAGCAGCGAAGGTGGGAACACTGAAGCTTTCTTT. It specifies CASSEGGNTEAFF.

The rearrangement joins TRBV6-4 to TRBJ1-5; TRBD1 matches at 7 bases. V gave up 6 bases and J gave up 4 bases; unmatched junction bases: 3. CDR3 length: 13 residues. The germline V gene encodes CDR1 MRHNA and CDR2 SNTAGT. The CDR3 DNA reads TGTGCCAGCAGCAGGACAGGTAATCAGCCCCAGCATTTT. Its protein product is CASSRTGNQPQHF.

This clone appeared a few times. CDR3 amino acids: CSVAKQVEDTEAFF. In DNA, the CDR3 is TGCAGCGTTGCTAAGCAGGTTGAGGACACTGAAGCTTTCTTT. The gene calls are TRBV29-1 and TRBJ1-1; D remains ambiguous. In germline, CDR1 is SQVTM, CDR2 ANQGSEA. Between the trimmed V and J ends, which lost 4 bases and 3 bases, there was a span of 15 bases. This CDR3 region has 14 residues.